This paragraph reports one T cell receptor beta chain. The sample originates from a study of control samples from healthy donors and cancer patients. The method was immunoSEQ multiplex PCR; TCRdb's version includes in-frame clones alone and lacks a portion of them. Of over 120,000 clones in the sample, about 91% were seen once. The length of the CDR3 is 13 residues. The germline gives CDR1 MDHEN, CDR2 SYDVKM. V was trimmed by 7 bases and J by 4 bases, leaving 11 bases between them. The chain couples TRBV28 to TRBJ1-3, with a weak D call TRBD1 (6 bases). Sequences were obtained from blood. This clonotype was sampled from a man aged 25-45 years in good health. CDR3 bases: TGTGCCAGCACTCCGGGGGGCGGAAACACCATATATTTT. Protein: CASTPGGGNTIYF. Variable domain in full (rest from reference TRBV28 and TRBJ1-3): DVKVTQSSRYLVKRTGEKVFLECVQDMDHENMFWYRQDPGLGLRLIYFSYDVKMKEKGDIPEGYSVSREKKERFSLILESASTNQTSMYLCASTPGGGNTIYFGEGSWLTVV.